This is a list of T cell receptor beta chains from one sample in a study of HIV-infected patients and healthy controls. In TCRdb, the 5' RACE reads were re-called with MiXCR into one record per CDR3 protein. The sample consists of 18,000 or so distinct CDR3 sequences, 9% to 15% of them appearing once. Sequences were obtained from blood. Source of these receptors: an adult in good health. CDR3s include the opening cysteine and the closing phenylalanine or tryptophan. Each record gives: clone size, J gene, V gene, D gene, CDR3 protein, CDR3 DNA. The D gene is left open where the match is weak. Clone size appears in some rows only: once, few, many, or a class for an expanded clone.

many	TRBJ1-3	TRBV11-2	-	CASSFSYISGNTIYF	TGTGCCAGCAGCTTCTCATACATCTCTGGAAACACCATATATTTT
medium-sized	TRBJ1-1	TRBV6-2/TRBV6-3	-	CASSYDGPDPFF	TGTGCCAGCAGTTACGATGGGCCGGATCCTTTCTTT
many	TRBJ2-7	TRBV29-1	-	CSVLSPPQQHYEQYF	TGCAGCGTCTTATCTCCCCCGCAACAGCACTACGAGCAGTACTTC
many	TRBJ1-2	TRBV6-5	-	CASSYSRGSPGYTF	TGTGCCAGCAGTTACTCGAGGGGTAGCCCCGGCTACACCTTC
-	TRBJ1-4	TRBV2	-	CASSEAAAYEKLFF	TGTGCCAGCAGTGAAGCCGCCGCTTATGAAAAACTGTTTTTT
medium-sized	TRBJ2-1	TRBV7-6	-	CASSPLVGGEYNEQFF	TGTGCCAGCAGCCCTCTGGTAGGGGGGGAATACAATGAGCAGTTCTTC
medium-sized	TRBJ1-5	TRBV7-2	-	CASSLVGYSNQPQHF	TGTGCCAGCAGCTTAGTAGGGTATAGCAATCAGCCCCAGCATTTT
-	TRBJ2-2	TRBV3-1	-	CASSQARELFF	TGTGCCAGCAGCCAAGCGAGGGAGCTGTTTTTT
-	TRBJ1-2	TRBV12-3/TRBV12-4	-	CASTRGSNYGYTF	TGTGCCAGCACCCGGGGGTCTAACTATGGCTACACCTTC
few	TRBJ1-4	TRBV7-9	TRBD1	CASSPPFYRGLLGKLFF	TGTGCCAGCAGCCCCCCTTTCTATAGGGGGCTGCTCGGAAAACTGTTTTTT
many	TRBJ1-2	TRBV27	-	CASSRATGRAVYGYTF	TGTGCCAGCAGTCGTGCTACAGGCCGGGCAGTCTATGGCTACACCTTC
few	TRBJ1-1	TRBV5-4	-	CASSFSLSTANTEAFF	TGTGCCAGCAGCTTCAGCTTGTCGACAGCGAACACTGAAGCTTTCTTT
many	TRBJ1-3	TRBV6-5	-	CASSYGDTGNTIYF	TGTGCCAGCAGTTACGGGGATACTGGAAACACCATATATTTT
medium-sized	TRBJ1-1	TRBV7-8	TRBD1	CASRYGSGTGGSNTEAFF	TGTGCCAGCAGATACGGCTCGGGGACAGGGGGCTCCAACACTGAAGCTTTCTTT
-	TRBJ1-2	TRBV9	-	CASSVGDSFDGYTF	TGTGCCAGCAGCGTAGGAGACAGTTTTGATGGCTACACCTTC
few	TRBJ2-7	TRBV5-4	-	CASSPRDGSSYEQYF	TGTGCCAGCTCTCCCCGGGACGGAAGCTCCTACGAGCAGTACTTC
-	TRBJ2-3	TRBV5-1	TRBD1	CASSRDRVTDTQYF	TGCGCCAGCAGCAGGGACAGGGTCACAGATACGCAGTATTTT
few	TRBJ1-4	TRBV7-8	TRBD1	CASSADRGQRVEKLFF	TGTGCCAGCAGCGCGGACAGGGGGCAAAGAGTTGAAAAACTGTTTTTT
few	TRBJ2-3	TRBV7-9	TRBD2	CASSVSGGATDTQYF	TGTGCCAGCAGCGTTAGCGGGGGGGCCACAGATACGCAGTATTTT
many	TRBJ1-5	TRBV20-1	-	CSARDGAFGNQPQHF	TGCAGTGCTAGAGATGGGGCCTTTGGCAATCAGCCCCAGCATTTT
-	TRBJ2-7	TRBV9	-	CASSPDRYSYEQYF	TGTGCCAGCAGCCCAGACAGATACTCCTACGAGCAGTACTTC
many	TRBJ2-3	TRBV6-2/TRBV6-3	-	CASSYSGETDTQYF	TGTGCCAGCAGTTACTCGGGGGAGACAGATACGCAGTATTTT
many	TRBJ1-5	TRBV28	TRBD1	CASSSDRFNQPQHF	TGTGCCAGCAGTTCGGACAGGTTCAATCAGCCCCAGCATTTT
few	TRBJ2-7	TRBV4-1	TRBD1	CASSPRQGSPYEQYF	TGCGCCAGCAGCCCCAGACAGGGCTCCCCCTACGAGCAGTACTTC
many	TRBJ1-6	TRBV9	-	CASGDGDNSPLHF	TGTGCCAGCGGCGACGGAGATAATTCACCCCTCCACTTT
many	TRBJ1-1	TRBV4-3	-	CASSQGYGLNTEAFF	TGCGCCAGCAGCCAAGGGTACGGCCTTAACACTGAAGCTTTCTTT
many	TRBJ2-5	TRBV2	-	CASSPLTTQYF	TGTGCCAGCAGTCCCCTCACGACCCAGTACTTC
many	TRBJ1-5	TRBV30	-	CAWGGATSQPQHF	TGTGCCTGGGGTGGGGCGACGAGTCAGCCCCAGCATTTT
-	TRBJ1-1	TRBV6-2/TRBV6-3	TRBD1	CASNDRQGTEAFF	TGTGCCAGCAATGACCGACAGGGGACTGAAGCTTTCTTT
medium-sized	TRBJ2-3	TRBV20-1	TRBD2	CSARDRGGATDTQYF	TGCAGTGCTAGAGATCGCGGGGGGGCGACAGATACGCAGTATTTT
many	TRBJ1-5	TRBV5-1	TRBD1	CASSIDRGSQPQHF	TGCGCCAGCAGCATCGACAGGGGCAGCCAGCCCCAGCATTTT
-	TRBJ1-5	TRBV28	-	CASRPDRNNQPQHF	TGTGCCAGCAGACCTGACAGGAACAATCAGCCCCAGCATTTT
many	TRBJ2-5	TRBV5-4	TRBD1	CASSKGAGETQYF	TGTGCCAGCAGTAAGGGGGCAGGAGAGACCCAGTACTTC
-	TRBJ2-6	TRBV4-1	TRBD1	CASSQDRGTGGGANVLTF	TGCGCCAGCAGCCAAGATCGAGGGACAGGGGGAGGGGCCAACGTCCTGACTTTC
many	TRBJ2-3	TRBV13	-	CASSLGGTSTLPTDTQYF	TGTGCCAGCAGCCTCGGGGGTACTAGCACCCTACCCACAGATACGCAGTATTTT
many	TRBJ1-4	TRBV19	-	CASSALPRTREKLFF	TGTGCCAGTAGTGCCTTACCACGGACCAGGGAAAAACTGTTTTTT
-	TRBJ1-1	TRBV6-2/TRBV6-3	-	CASGEVNTEAFF	TGTGCCAGCGGTGAAGTGAACACTGAAGCTTTCTTT
medium-sized	TRBJ1-2	TRBV14	-	CASSQGRLHGYTF	TGTGCCAGCAGCCAAGGGCGTTTACATGGCTACACCTTC
many	TRBJ1-1	TRBV2	-	CASLSVLGTEAFF	TGTGCCAGCTTGAGCGTCCTGGGTACTGAAGCTTTCTTT
few	TRBJ2-5	TRBV7-2	-	CASSTGWRRETQYF	TGTGCCAGCAGCACAGGGTGGAGGCGAGAGACCCAGTACTTC
many	TRBJ2-2	TRBV20-1	TRBD1	CSARGKGQGGSGELFF	TGCAGTGCTAGAGGAAAGGGACAGGGAGGGAGCGGGGAGCTGTTTTTT
-	TRBJ2-1	TRBV7-2	-	CASSLRGLNEQFF	TGTGCCAGCAGCTTACGCGGTTTGAATGAGCAGTTCTTC